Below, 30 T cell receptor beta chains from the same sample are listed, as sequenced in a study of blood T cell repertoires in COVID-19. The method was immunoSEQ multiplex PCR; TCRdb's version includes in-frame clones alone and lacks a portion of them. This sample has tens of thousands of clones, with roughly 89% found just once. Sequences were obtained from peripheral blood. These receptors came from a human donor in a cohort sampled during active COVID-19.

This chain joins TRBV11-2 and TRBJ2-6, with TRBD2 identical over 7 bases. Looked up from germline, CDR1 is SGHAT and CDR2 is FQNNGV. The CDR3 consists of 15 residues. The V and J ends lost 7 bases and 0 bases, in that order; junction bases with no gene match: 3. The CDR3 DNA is TGTGCCAGCAAGGGAGGGATCTCTGGGGCCAACGTCCTGACTTTC. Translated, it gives CASKGGISGANVLTF. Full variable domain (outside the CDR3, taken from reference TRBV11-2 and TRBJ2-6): EAGVAQSPRYKIIEKRQSVAFWCNPISGHATLYWYQQILGQGPKLLIQFQNNGVVDDSQLPKDRFSAERLKGVDSTLKIQPAKLEDSAVYLCASKGGISGANVLTFGAGSRLTVL.

CDR3 DNA sequence: TGTGCCAGCAGTCTCCGGGACTTTAGGCTATACGAGCAGTACTTC. Translated, it gives CASSLRDFRLYEQYF. The chain joins TRBV2 to TRBJ2-7, with D possibly matching TRBD2 (6 bases). This CDR3 contains 15 residues. Trimming removed 5 bases from V and 4 bases from J, with 18 bases in between. The germline V gene encodes CDR1 SNHLY and CDR2 FYNNEI. Filled out from reference TRBV2 and TRBJ2-7, the complete variable domain reads EPEVTQTPSHQVTQMGQEVILRCVPISNHLYFYWYRQILGQKVEFLVSFYNNEISEKSEIFDDQFSVERPDGSNFTLKIRSTKLEDSAMYFCASSLRDFRLYEQYFGPGTRLTVT.

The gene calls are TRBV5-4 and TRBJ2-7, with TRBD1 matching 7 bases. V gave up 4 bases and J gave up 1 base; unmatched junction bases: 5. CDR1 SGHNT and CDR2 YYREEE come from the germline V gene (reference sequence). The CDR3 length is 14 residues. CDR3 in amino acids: CASSQQGSSYEQYF. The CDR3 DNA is TGTGCCAGCAGCCAACAGGGGTCTTCCTACGAGCAGTACTTC.

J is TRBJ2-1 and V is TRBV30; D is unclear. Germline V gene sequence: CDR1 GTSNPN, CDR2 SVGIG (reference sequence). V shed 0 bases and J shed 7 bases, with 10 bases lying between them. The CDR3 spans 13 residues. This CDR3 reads CAWSVLAVNEQFF. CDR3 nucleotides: TGTGCCTGGAGTGTATTGGCCGTTAATGAGCAGTTCTTC.

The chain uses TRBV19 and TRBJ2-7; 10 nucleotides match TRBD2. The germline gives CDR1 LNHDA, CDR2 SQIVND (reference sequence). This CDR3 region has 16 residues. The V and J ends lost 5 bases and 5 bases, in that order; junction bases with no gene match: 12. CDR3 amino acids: CASSPSRAGGSHEQYF. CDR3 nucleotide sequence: TGTGCCAGTAGTCCGTCGAGAGCGGGGGGGAGCCACGAGCAGTACTTC.

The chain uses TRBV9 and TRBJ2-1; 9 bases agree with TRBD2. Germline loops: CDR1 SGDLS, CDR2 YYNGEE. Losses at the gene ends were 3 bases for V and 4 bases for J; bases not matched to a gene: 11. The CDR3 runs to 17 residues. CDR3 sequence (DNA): TGTGCCAGCAGCGAGCGGGGGGCTCGATCTCTATACAATGAGCAGTTCTTC. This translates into CASSERGARSLYNEQFF.

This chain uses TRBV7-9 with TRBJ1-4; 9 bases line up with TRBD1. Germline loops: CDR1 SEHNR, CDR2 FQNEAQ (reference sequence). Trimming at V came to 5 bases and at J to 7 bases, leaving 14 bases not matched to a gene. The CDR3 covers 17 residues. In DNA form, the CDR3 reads TGTGCCAGCAGCGGGGTGAGGATCGGACAGGGGAGTGAAAAACTGTTTTTT. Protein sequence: CASSGVRIGQGSEKLFF.

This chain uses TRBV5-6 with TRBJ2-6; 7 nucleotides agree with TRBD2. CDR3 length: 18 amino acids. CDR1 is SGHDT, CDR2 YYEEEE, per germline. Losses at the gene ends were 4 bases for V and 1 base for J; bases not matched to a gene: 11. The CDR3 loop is CASSPPGGGVSGANVLTF. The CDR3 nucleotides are TGTGCCAGCAGCCCCCCCGGTGGGGGGGTTTCTGGGGCCAACGTCCTGACTTTC.

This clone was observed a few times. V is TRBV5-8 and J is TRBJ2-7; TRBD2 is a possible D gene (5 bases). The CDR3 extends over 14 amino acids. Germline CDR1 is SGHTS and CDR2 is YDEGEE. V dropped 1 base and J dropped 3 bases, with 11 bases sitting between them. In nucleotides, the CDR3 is TGTGCCAGCAGCTTGAGTGACTACCTCTACGAGCAGTACTTC. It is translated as CASSLSDYLYEQYF.

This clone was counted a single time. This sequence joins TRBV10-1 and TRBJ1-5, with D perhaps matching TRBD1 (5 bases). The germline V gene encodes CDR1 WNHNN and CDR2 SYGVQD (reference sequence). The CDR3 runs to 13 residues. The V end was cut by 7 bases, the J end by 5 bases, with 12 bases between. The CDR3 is CASIPGHYQPQHF. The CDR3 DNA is TGCGCCAGCATTCCAGGACATTATCAGCCCCAGCATTTT.

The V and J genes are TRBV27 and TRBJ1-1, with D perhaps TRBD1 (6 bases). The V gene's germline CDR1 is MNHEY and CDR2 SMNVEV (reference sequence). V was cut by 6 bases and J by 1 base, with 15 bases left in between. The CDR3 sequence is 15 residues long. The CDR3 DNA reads TGTGCCAGCAGAATCGCGGAAGGGGGGAACACTGAAGCTTTCTTT. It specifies CASRIAEGGNTEAFF.

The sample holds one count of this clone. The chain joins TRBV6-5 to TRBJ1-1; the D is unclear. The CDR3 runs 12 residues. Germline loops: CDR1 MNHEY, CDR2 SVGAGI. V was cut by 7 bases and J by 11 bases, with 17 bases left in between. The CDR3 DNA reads TGTGCCAGCAATATGGCACTATGGAACGCTTTCTTT. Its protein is CASNMALWNAFF.

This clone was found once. The CDR3 DNA reads as TGTGCCAGCAGGGCAACGGTAGGAGGCTATGGCTACACCTTC. Its translation: CASRATVGGYGYTF. V and J are TRBV28 and TRBJ1-2; D unclear. CDR1 is MDHEN, CDR2 SYDVKM, per germline. With 6 bases removed from V and 4 bases from J, the gap between germline ends came to 15 bases. There are 14 residues in the CDR3.

This CDR3 is CASSPRREAGDYEQYF. The CDR3 nucleotides read TGTGCCAGCAGCCCCCGGAGGGAAGCGGGAGACTACGAGCAGTACTTC. The genes are TRBV11-2 and TRBJ2-7; 8 bases match TRBD2. V gave up 5 bases and J gave up 3 bases; unmatched junction bases: 12. Germline-derived CDR1 and CDR2 are SGHAT and FQNNGV. This CDR3 region has 16 residues. Full variable domain (rest looked up from reference TRBV11-2 and TRBJ2-7): EAGVAQSPRYKIIEKRQSVAFWCNPISGHATLYWYQQILGQGPKLLIQFQNNGVVDDSQLPKDRFSAERLKGVDSTLKIQPAKLEDSAVYLCASSPRREAGDYEQYFGPGTRLTVT.

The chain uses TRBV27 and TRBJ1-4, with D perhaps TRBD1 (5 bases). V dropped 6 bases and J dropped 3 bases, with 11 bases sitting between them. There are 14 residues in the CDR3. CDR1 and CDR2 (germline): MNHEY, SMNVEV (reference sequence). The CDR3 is CASRPGLANEKLFF. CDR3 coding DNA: TGTGCCAGCAGGCCAGGGTTGGCTAATGAAAAACTGTTTTTT.

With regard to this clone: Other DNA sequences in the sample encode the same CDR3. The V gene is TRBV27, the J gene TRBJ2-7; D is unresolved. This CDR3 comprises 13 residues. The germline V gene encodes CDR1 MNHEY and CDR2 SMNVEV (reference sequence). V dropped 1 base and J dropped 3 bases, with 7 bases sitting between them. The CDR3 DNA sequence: TGTGCCAGCAGTTTATTCCCCGGCTACGAGCAGTACTTC. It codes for CASSLFPGYEQYF.

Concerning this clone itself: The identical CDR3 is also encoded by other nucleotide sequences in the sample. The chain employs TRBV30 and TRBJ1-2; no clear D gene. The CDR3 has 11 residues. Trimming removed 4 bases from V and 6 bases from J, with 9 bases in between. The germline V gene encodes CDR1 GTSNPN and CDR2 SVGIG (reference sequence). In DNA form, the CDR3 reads TGTGCCTGGACCGCGGGCGATGGCTACACCTTC. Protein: CAWTAGDGYTF.

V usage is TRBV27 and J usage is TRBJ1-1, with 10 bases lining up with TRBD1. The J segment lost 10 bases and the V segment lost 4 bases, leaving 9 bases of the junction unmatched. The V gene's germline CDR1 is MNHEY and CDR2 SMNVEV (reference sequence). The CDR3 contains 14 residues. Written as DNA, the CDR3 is TGTGCCAGCAGTTCCACGACAGGGGGCGAAGGAGCTTTCTTT. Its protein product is CASSSTTGGEGAFF.

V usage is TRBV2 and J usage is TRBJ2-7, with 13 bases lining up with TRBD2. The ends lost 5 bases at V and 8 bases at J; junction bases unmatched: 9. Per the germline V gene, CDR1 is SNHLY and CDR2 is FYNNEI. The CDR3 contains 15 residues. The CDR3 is CASSPRGLAGFQQYF. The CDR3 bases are TGTGCCAGCAGTCCGAGGGGACTAGCGGGGTTCCAGCAGTACTTC.

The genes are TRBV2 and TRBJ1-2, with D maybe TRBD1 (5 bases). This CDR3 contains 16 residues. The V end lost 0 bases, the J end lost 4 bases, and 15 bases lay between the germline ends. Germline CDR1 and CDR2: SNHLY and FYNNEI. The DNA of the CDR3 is TGTGCCAGCAGTGAAGCTATGTTAGACAGACTCTATGGCTACACCTTC. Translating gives CASSEAMLDRLYGYTF.

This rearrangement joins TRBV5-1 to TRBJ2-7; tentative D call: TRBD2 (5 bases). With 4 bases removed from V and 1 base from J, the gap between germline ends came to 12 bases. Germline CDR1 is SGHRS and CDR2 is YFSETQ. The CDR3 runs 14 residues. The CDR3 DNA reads TGCGCCAGCAGCCCGGGATCGGGATCCTACGAGCAGTACTTC. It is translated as CASSPGSGSYEQYF.

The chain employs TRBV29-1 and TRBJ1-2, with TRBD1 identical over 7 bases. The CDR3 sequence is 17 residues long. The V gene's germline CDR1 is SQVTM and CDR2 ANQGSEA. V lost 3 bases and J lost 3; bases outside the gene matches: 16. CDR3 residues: CSVERPGTDRADYGYTF. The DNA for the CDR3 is TGCAGCGTTGAGAGACCTGGGACAGACCGTGCGGACTATGGCTACACCTTC.

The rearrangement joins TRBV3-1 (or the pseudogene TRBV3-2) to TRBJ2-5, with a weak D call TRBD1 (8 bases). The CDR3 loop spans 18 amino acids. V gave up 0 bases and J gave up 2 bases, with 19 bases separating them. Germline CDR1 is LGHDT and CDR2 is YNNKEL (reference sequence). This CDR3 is CASSQDRVGQGLQETQYF. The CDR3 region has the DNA TGTGCCAGCAGCCAAGATAGAGTAGGACAGGGACTACAAGAGACCCAGTACTTC.

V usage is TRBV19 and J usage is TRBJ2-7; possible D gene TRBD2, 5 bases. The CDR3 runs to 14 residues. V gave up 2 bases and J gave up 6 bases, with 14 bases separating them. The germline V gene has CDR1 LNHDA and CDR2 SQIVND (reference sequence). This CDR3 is CASSIQGMAGEQYF. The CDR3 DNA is TGTGCCAGTAGTATACAAGGGATGGCGGGCGAGCAGTACTTC.

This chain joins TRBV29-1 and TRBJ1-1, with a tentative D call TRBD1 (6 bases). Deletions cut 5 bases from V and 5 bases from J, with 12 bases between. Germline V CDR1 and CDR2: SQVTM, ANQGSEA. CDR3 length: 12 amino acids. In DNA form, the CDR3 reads TGCAGCGTTTACTACACAGGGACTGAAGCTTTCTTT. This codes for CSVYYTGTEAFF. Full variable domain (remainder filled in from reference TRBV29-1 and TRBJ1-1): SAVISQKPSRDICQRGTSLTIQCQVDSQVTMMFWYRQQPGQSLTLIATANQGSEATYESGFVIDKFPISRPNLTFSTLTVSNMSPEDSSIYLCSVYYTGTEAFFGQGTRLTVV.

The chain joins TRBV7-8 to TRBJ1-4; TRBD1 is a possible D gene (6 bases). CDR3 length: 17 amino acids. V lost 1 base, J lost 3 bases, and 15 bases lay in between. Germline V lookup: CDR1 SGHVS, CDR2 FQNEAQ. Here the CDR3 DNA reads TGTGCCAGCAGCTTAGGGGACCTGGGGGCGGCTAATGAAAAACTGTTTTTT. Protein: CASSLGDLGAANEKLFF.

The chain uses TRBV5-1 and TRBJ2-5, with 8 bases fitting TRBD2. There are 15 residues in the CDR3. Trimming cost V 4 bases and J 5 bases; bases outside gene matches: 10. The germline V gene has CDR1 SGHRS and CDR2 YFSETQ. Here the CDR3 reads CASSIGAGAWETQYF. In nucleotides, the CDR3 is TGCGCCAGCAGCATAGGAGCGGGGGCTTGGGAGACCCAGTACTTC.

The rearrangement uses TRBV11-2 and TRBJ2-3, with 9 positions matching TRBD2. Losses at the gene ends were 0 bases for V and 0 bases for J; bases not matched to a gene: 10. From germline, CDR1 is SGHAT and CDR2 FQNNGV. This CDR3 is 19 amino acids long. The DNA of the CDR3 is TGTGCCAGCAGCTTAGATCGAGGAGGAGCGGGGGGTAGCACAGATACGCAGTATTTT. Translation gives CASSLDRGGAGGSTDTQYF.

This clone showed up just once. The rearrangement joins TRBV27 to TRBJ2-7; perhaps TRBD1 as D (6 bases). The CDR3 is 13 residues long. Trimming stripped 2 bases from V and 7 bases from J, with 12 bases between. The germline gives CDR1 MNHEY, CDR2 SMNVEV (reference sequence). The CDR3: CASSLVDRLEQYF. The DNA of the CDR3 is TGTGCCAGCAGTTTAGTAGACAGGTTGGAGCAGTACTTC.

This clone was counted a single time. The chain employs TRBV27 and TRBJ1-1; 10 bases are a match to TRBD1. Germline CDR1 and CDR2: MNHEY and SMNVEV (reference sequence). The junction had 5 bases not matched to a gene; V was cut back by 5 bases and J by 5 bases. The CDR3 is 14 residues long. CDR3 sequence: CASSPRTGGTEAFF. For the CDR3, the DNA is TGTGCCAGCAGTCCCCGGACAGGGGGAACTGAAGCTTTCTTT.